The 27 T cell receptor beta chains reported below all come from one sample, sequenced in a study of cytomegalovirus exposure and HLA in healthy donors. Produced via immunoSEQ multiplex PCR; TCRdb's table is partial and in-frame only. This table has about 98,000 clones, approximately 90% appearing once. Sequences were obtained from PBMCs. The source is a woman younger than 45 in good health and CMV-seronegative.

The chain uses TRBV5-6 and TRBJ2-1; D is perhaps TRBD2 (6 bases). The V gene lost 2 bases and the J gene lost 5 bases, with 14 bases spanning the gap. The CDR3 is made up of 15 amino acids. CDR1 SGHDT and CDR2 YYEEEE come from the germline V gene. The CDR3 sequence: CASSFRREGDNEQFF. The DNA of the CDR3 is TGTGCCAGCAGCTTCCGGAGGGAAGGCGACAATGAGCAGTTCTTC.

This sequence joins TRBV7-2 and TRBJ2-7; 7 nucleotides agree with TRBD2. The CDR3 sequence is 15 residues long. Germline CDR1 is SGHTA and CDR2 is FQGNSA. With V trimmed by 2 bases and J by 3 bases, 7 bases remained unmatched. CDR3 protein: CASSLSASGSYEQYF. CDR3 in DNA: TGTGCCAGCAGCTTATCGGCTAGCGGAAGCTACGAGCAGTACTTC.

Here the CDR3 DNA reads TGTGCCAGCAGCTTGGTAGCTGGGGAGCTGTTTTTT. Translated, it gives CASSLVAGELFF. The chain uses TRBV5-8 and TRBJ2-2; D is unclear. V lost 0 bases and J 8 bases, leaving 5 bases between the germline ends. CDR1 and CDR2 from the germline V gene are SGHTS and YDEGEE. The CDR3 length is 12 residues.

The gene calls are TRBV6-6 and TRBJ2-7; D is perhaps TRBD2 (5 bases). The CDR3 extends over 14 amino acids. Trimming left V 0 bases short and J 5 bases short, with 11 bases between. Germline V lookup: CDR1 MNHNY, CDR2 SVGAGI (reference sequence). The CDR3: CASSYSMSGNEQYF. CDR3 nucleotide sequence: TGTGCCAGCAGTTACTCGATGTCGGGAAACGAGCAGTACTTC.

The rearrangement joins TRBV12-5 to TRBJ1-2, with a possible D match to TRBD1 (5 bases). V lost 6 bases and J lost 7, with 12 bases in between. The germline V gene encodes CDR1 LGHNT and CDR2 FRNRAP. The CDR3 has 12 amino acids. CDR3 protein: CASGPQGIGYTF. CDR3 bases: TGTGCTAGTGGGCCCCAGGGAATTGGCTACACCTTC.

This chain links TRBV4-1 with TRBJ2-1, with 8 nucleotides matching TRBD2. Trimming at V came to 4 bases and at J to 6 bases, leaving 2 bases not matched to a gene. CDR1 and CDR2 from the germline V gene are MGHRA and YSYEKL. This CDR3 is 13 amino acids long. The CDR3 nucleotides read TGCGCCAGCAGCCTTGGGACTAGCAATGAGCAGTTCTTC. This translates into CASSLGTSNEQFF.

This chain links TRBV10-3 with TRBJ2-3; 13 bases are a match to TRBD2. The germline V gene encodes CDR1 ENHRY and CDR2 SYGVKD. This CDR3 contains 18 residues. Trimming removed 10 bases from V and 3 bases from J; junction bases left unmatched: 16. The CDR3 DNA reads TGTGCCACCTTTGACCTTGGGACTAGCGGGGTGGTAACAGATACGCAGTATTTT. Its translation is CATFDLGTSGVVTDTQYF.

The rearrangement links TRBV6-5 to TRBJ1-3, with 7 positions matching TRBD1. Unmatched junction bases numbered 8, after V lost 4 bases and J lost 5 bases. Germline CDR1 reads MNHEY; CDR2 reads SVGAGI. This CDR3 spans 15 amino acids. The CDR3 loop reads CASSWDSYFRNTIYF. The DNA for the CDR3 is TGTGCCAGCAGTTGGGACAGTTACTTTAGAAACACCATATATTTT.

This chain uses TRBV5-4 with TRBJ2-7; TRBD1 aligns across 9 bases. The V and J ends lost 4 bases and 2 bases, in that order; junction bases with no gene match: 1. The length of the CDR3 is 13 residues. Germline values: CDR1 SGHNT, CDR2 YYREEE (reference sequence). As DNA, the CDR3 is TGTGCCAGCAGCCGGGACAGGGCCTACGAGCAGTACTTC. Translating gives CASSRDRAYEQYF.

This sequence joins TRBV9 and TRBJ2-7; 9 nucleotides match TRBD2. In germline, CDR1 is SGDLS, CDR2 YYNGEE. The CDR3 extends over 18 amino acids. With V trimmed by 2 bases and J by 3 bases, 15 bases remained unmatched. CDR3 residues: CASSVGSGAGGRNYEQYF. The CDR3, as DNA: TGTGCCAGCAGCGTTGGCTCAGGAGCGGGAGGTCGAAACTACGAGCAGTACTTC. Combining the CDR3 with reference TRBV9 and TRBJ2-7 gives the whole variable domain DSGVTQTPKHLITATGQRVTLRCSPRSGDLSVYWYQQSLDQGLQFLIQYYNGEERAKGNILERFSAQQFPDLHSELNLSSLELGDSALYFCASSVGSGAGGRNYEQYFGPGTRLTVT.

This rearrangement joins TRBV18 to TRBJ2-1, with 9 nucleotides matching TRBD1. Losses at the gene ends were 2 bases for V and 8 bases for J; bases not matched to a gene: 10. The CDR3 consists of 16 residues. In germline, CDR1 is KGHSH, CDR2 LQKENI. In DNA form, the CDR3 reads TGTGCCAGCTCACCATCGTATGGACAGGGGTCAGATGAGCAGTTCTTC. It codes for CASSPSYGQGSDEQFF.

The chain recombines TRBV6-5 with TRBJ1-2, with 7 bases that match TRBD1. V shed 7 bases, J shed 6 bases, and the junction held 8 bases outside the gene matches. There are 13 residues in the CDR3. The germline V gene has CDR1 MNHEY and CDR2 SVGAGI. The CDR3 spells CASIKGGADGYTF. The CDR3, as DNA: TGTGCCAGCATAAAAGGGGGCGCGGATGGCTACACCTTC.

This clone has just one count. The chain combines TRBV14 with TRBJ1-1; D is possibly TRBD1 (6 bases). Trimming removed 6 bases from V and 2 bases from J, with 13 bases in between. The CDR3 runs to 14 residues. CDR1 SGHDN and CDR2 FVKESK come from the germline V gene. CDR3 region: CASRPTGFNTEAFF. The CDR3 DNA sequence: TGTGCCAGCAGACCGACAGGATTCAACACTGAAGCTTTCTTT.

This chain uses TRBV5-4 with TRBJ1-3; D call uncertain. The CDR3 extends over 15 amino acids. V dropped 1 base and J dropped 4 bases, with 12 bases sitting between them. CDR1 and CDR2 (germline): SGHNT, YYREEE (reference sequence). The CDR3 DNA reads TGTGCCAGCAGCTTGAGCCCGTCATCAGGAAACACCATATATTTT. Its protein product is CASSLSPSSGNTIYF.

V and J are TRBV19 and TRBJ1-4; tentative D call: TRBD1 (5 bases). This CDR3 spans 14 amino acids. V was clipped by 8 bases and J by 7 bases, with 17 bases between them. The germline V gene has CDR1 LNHDA and CDR2 SQIVND (reference sequence). The CDR3 reads CASRDPGRGEKLFF. Written as DNA, the CDR3 is TGTGCCAGTCGGGACCCCGGGAGAGGTGAAAAACTGTTTTTT.

This clone has only one observation. The CDR3 region is CASRRRTGGGSPLHF. For the CDR3, the DNA is TGTGCCAGCAGAAGACGTACAGGGGGAGGTTCACCCCTCCACTTT. The chain employs TRBV6-5 and TRBJ1-6, with 8 positions matching TRBD1. CDR1 is MNHEY, CDR2 SVGAGI, per germline. Unmatched junction bases numbered 10, after V lost 6 bases and J lost 9 bases. The length of the CDR3 is 15 residues.

The gene calls are TRBV5-1 and TRBJ2-7; 10 positions agree with TRBD1. Trimming cost V 2 bases and J 6 bases; bases outside gene matches: 5. This CDR3 spans 14 amino acids. The germline V gene encodes CDR1 SGHRS and CDR2 YFSETQ. In nucleotides, the CDR3 is TGCGCCAGCAGCTTAATGACAGGGGGCGCCGAGCAGTACTTC. Its translation: CASSLMTGGAEQYF.

In its sample, this clone was seen once. The J gene is TRBJ1-2, the V gene TRBV10-3, with 8 bases aligning to TRBD1. Germline values: CDR1 ENHRY, CDR2 SYGVKD. The length of the CDR3 is 16 residues. V lost 2 bases, J lost 0 bases, and 5 bases stayed unmatched. The CDR3 protein is CAISEGGTGANYGYTF. DNA for the CDR3: TGTGCCATCAGTGAGGGAGGGACAGGAGCTAACTATGGCTACACCTTC.

The rearrangement uses TRBV6-1 and TRBJ2-1; D ambiguous. Trimming cost V 6 bases and J 10 bases, with 16 bases left between them. Per the germline V gene, CDR1 is MNHNS and CDR2 is SASEGT. This CDR3 spans 13 amino acids. In DNA, the CDR3 is TGTGCCAGCAGCCCTCTGGTCCCTAAGGAGCAGTTCTTC. Residues: CASSPLVPKEQFF.

This clone has only a few counts. This CDR3 is CASSIQGGNEKLFF. The DNA for the CDR3 is TGTGCCAGTAGTATCCAGGGAGGAAACGAAAAACTGTTTTTT. The chain uses TRBV19 and TRBJ1-4, with D maybe TRBD1 (5 bases). Germline V gene sequence: CDR1 LNHDA, CDR2 SQIVND (reference sequence). Trimming took 3 bases from V and 8 from J, leaving 13 bases between them. The CDR3 covers 14 residues.

This clone was found once. The rearrangement links TRBV5-1 to TRBJ2-3; 13 nucleotides match TRBD2. Germline V gives CDR1 SGHRS, CDR2 YFSETQ. V trimming: 0 bases; J trimming: 0 bases; junction bases outside the gene matches: 4. CDR3 length: 18 residues. This chain's CDR3 is CASSLGTSGGASTDTQYF. CDR3 nucleotides: TGCGCCAGCAGCTTGGGGACTAGCGGGGGAGCTAGCACAGATACGCAGTATTTT.

This clone came up once. The CDR3 DNA is TGTGCCAGCAGCTTACTTACATCTTACGAGCAGTACTTC. Translation gives CASSLLTSYEQYF. J is TRBJ2-7 and V is TRBV7-2, with D hard to call. CDR1 and CDR2 (germline): SGHTA, FQGNSA. Trimming removed 2 bases at V and 4 bases at J, with 9 bases between. The CDR3 has 13 residues.

The CDR3 sequence: CSVVFGERRSYEQYF. The CDR3 nucleotides are TGCAGCGTTGTGTTCGGAGAACGACGATCCTACGAGCAGTACTTC. V gene TRBV29-1 combines with J gene TRBJ2-7; D unresolved. Germline CDR1 SQVTM, CDR2 ANQGSEA. V was trimmed by 4 bases and J by 1 base, leaving 17 bases between them. The CDR3 has 15 amino acids.

This clone occurred once. The CDR3 nucleotides read TGTGCCAGTAGTATAAGGACTAGCGGATACAATGAGCAGTTCTTC. Its protein is CASSIRTSGYNEQFF. This chain links TRBV19 with TRBJ2-1, with 10 bases lining up with TRBD2. The CDR3 length is 15 residues. Germline CDR1 reads LNHDA; CDR2 reads SQIVND (reference sequence). Unmatched junction bases numbered 2, after V lost 2 bases and J lost 4 bases.

V usage is TRBV4-1 and J usage is TRBJ1-5; 11 bases fit TRBD1. CDR3 length equals 14 residues. Germline assignment: CDR1 MGHRA and CDR2 YSYEKL. The V and J ends lost 5 bases and 7 bases, in that order; junction bases with no gene match: 4. The DNA of the CDR3 is TGCGCCAGCAGCACCCGGGACAGGGGGCAGCCCCAGCATTTT. It specifies CASSTRDRGQPQHF.

The chain joins TRBV10-2 to TRBJ2-3; 9 bases map to TRBD2. The trim removed 6 bases at V and 11 bases at J, leaving 15 bases unmatched. CDR1 and CDR2 (germline): WSHSY, SAAADI. This CDR3 is 15 amino acids long. The CDR3 spells CASSEPSTSGFLQYF. The CDR3 bases are TGCGCCAGCAGCGAACCCTCAACTAGCGGGTTCCTGCAGTATTTT.

This chain joins TRBV5-1 and TRBJ2-1; tentatively, D is TRBD2 (5 bases). Trimming removed 4 bases from V and 3 bases from J, with 11 bases in between. The CDR3 contains 14 residues. Per germline, CDR1 SGHRS and CDR2 YFSETQ. The CDR3 reads CASSPGLFYNEQFF. The CDR3 bases are TGCGCCAGCAGCCCCGGACTCTTCTACAATGAGCAGTTCTTC.